This passage covers 15 T cell receptor beta chains from one sample sequenced in a study of technical replicates of blood from several donors. This table comes from immunoSEQ multiplex PCR, and its TCRdb copy is limited to in-frame clones, with some not included. This table holds around 60,000 clones, approximately 86% found once. Sequenced: PBMCs. Every receptor here comes from a human donor in good health. Some clones in this sample may be carry-over from other donors' samples.

The chain carries TRBV2 and TRBJ1-5, with a tentative D call TRBD1 (5 bases). The CDR3 is 15 residues long. Germline-derived CDR1 and CDR2 are SNHLY and FYNNEI. V lost 7 bases and J 1 base, leaving 14 bases between the germline ends. CDR3 nucleotide sequence: TGTGCCAGCACCCCCTCGGGGGGGAGCAATCAGCCCCAGCATTTT. Translation: CASTPSGGSNQPQHF. Full variable domain (rest looked up from reference TRBV2 and TRBJ1-5): EPEVTQTPSHQVTQMGQEVILRCVPISNHLYFYWYRQILGQKVEFLVSFYNNEISEKSEIFDDQFSVERPDGSNFTLKIRSTKLEDSAMYFCASTPSGGSNQPQHFGDGTRLSIL.

The V gene is TRBV11-1, the J gene TRBJ2-1; weak D call: TRBD1 (6 bases). This CDR3 comprises 15 residues. Germline CDR1 reads SGHAT; CDR2 reads FQDESV (reference sequence). Trimming shortened V by 5 bases and J by 2 bases, and 13 bases separated the two germline ends. In DNA form, the CDR3 reads TGTGCCAGCAGCCGCCGGGACACCGCCTACAATGAGCAGTTCTTC. It is translated as CASSRRDTAYNEQFF.

V is TRBV4-2 and J is TRBJ2-5; TRBD2 aligns across 9 bases. This CDR3 has 15 residues. Germline-derived CDR1 and CDR2 are LGHNA and YNFKEQ. V dropped 5 bases and J dropped 4; count of bases not matched to a gene: 8. The CDR3, as DNA: TGTGCCAGCAGCTCGCGGGGGGGGCTCGGAGAGACCCAGTACTTC. It yields the protein CASSSRGGLGETQYF.

The chain carries TRBV27 and TRBJ1-2, with D possibly TRBD1 on 6 matching bases. CDR1 and CDR2 (germline): MNHEY, SMNVEV (reference sequence). V gave up 4 bases and J gave up 6 bases, with 21 bases separating them. This CDR3 is built from 16 residues. The CDR3: CASSSLVKGGMDGYTF. CDR3 coding DNA: TGTGCCAGCAGTTCGTTAGTTAAGGGGGGGATGGATGGCTACACCTTC.

The chain is built from TRBV5-1 and TRBJ2-7; D perhaps matches TRBD2 (6 bases). This CDR3 spans 15 amino acids. Germline assignment: CDR1 SGHRS and CDR2 YFSETQ. The ends were cut back, 2 bases at V and 0 bases at J, with 12 bases in the middle. The DNA of the CDR3 is TGCGCCAGCAGCTTTATTCGGGGGAGCTCCTACGAGCAGTACTTC. Translated, it gives CASSFIRGSSYEQYF.

This sequence joins TRBV19 and TRBJ2-2, with TRBD2 as a possible D gene (5 bases). CDR3 length: 16 amino acids. Germline CDR1 LNHDA, CDR2 SQIVND (reference sequence). V lost 3 bases and J lost 0, with 11 bases in between. This chain's CDR3 is CASSIWTPPNTGELFF. The CDR3 nucleotides read TGTGCCAGTAGTATTTGGACTCCCCCGAACACCGGGGAGCTGTTTTTT.

The rearrangement joins TRBV30 to TRBJ1-1, with TRBD1 identical over 10 bases. The CDR3 is made up of 14 amino acids. The J segment lost 4 bases and the V segment lost 5 bases, leaving 7 bases of the junction unmatched. The germline CDR1 and CDR2 sequences are GTSNPN and SVGIG (reference sequence). DNA for the CDR3: TGTGCCTGGCGACAGGGGGCTTGGGGCACTGAAGCTTTCTTT. Translated: CAWRQGAWGTEAFF.

This clone was seen more than once but under ten times. The rearrangement joins TRBV5-1 to TRBJ1-1; tentatively, D is TRBD1 (6 bases). Germline CDR1 reads SGHRS; CDR2 reads YFSETQ. With 4 bases removed from V and 4 bases from J, the gap between germline ends came to 17 bases. The CDR3 extends over 15 amino acids. CDR3 protein: CASSLYRADGTEAFF. In nucleotides, the CDR3 is TGCGCCAGCAGCCTCTACAGGGCGGATGGCACTGAAGCTTTCTTT.

The chain uses TRBV7-3 and TRBJ2-6, with TRBD2 matching over 7 bases. The germline V gene encodes CDR1 SGHTA and CDR2 FQGTGA. V was pared by 1 base and J by 2 bases, with 2 bases of the junction left unmatched. The CDR3 is 16 residues long. The CDR3 coding sequence is TGTGCCAGCAGCTTAAGTGCGGGGGCTGGGGCCAACGTCCTGACTTTC. Protein product: CASSLSAGAGANVLTF. Variable domain in full (rest from reference TRBV7-3 and TRBJ2-6): GAGVSQTPSNKVTEKGKYVELRCDPISGHTALYWYRQSLGQGPEFLIYFQGTGAADDSGLPNDRFFAVRPEGSVSTLKIQRTERGDSAVYLCASSLSAGAGANVLTFGAGSRLTVL.

This clone is classed as medium-sized. Other DNA sequences within the sample encode an identical CDR3. The chain joins TRBV4-3 to TRBJ2-1; TRBD2 aligns across 10 bases. In germline, CDR1 is LGHNA, CDR2 YSLEER. CDR3 length: 16 amino acids. The trim removed 1 base at V and 0 bases at J, leaving 0 bases unmatched. The CDR3 sequence: CASSQGLAGSYNEQFF. CDR3 DNA sequence: TGCGCCAGCAGCCAAGGACTAGCGGGCTCCTACAATGAGCAGTTCTTC.

The chain uses TRBV11-1 and TRBJ2-1; TRBD1 might be the D (6 bases). The V gene lost 6 bases and the J gene lost 8 bases, with 17 bases spanning the gap. CDR3 length equals 14 residues. The germline V gene encodes CDR1 SGHAT and CDR2 FQDESV (reference sequence). CDR3 amino acids: CASRPPGAFDEQFF. The CDR3 DNA reads TGTGCCAGCAGACCCCCAGGGGCTTTCGATGAGCAGTTCTTC.

CDR3 loop: CAISDDSNDSPSYEQYF. CDR3 nucleotide sequence: TGTGCCATCAGTGATGATTCGAACGACAGTCCCTCCTACGAGCAGTACTTC. This chain links TRBV10-3 with TRBJ2-7; weak D call: TRBD1 (5 bases). Trimming took 3 bases from V and 0 from J, leaving 18 bases between them. The CDR3 is 17 amino acids. From germline, CDR1 is ENHRY and CDR2 SYGVKD.

The V gene is TRBV5-1, the J gene TRBJ1-4; D perhaps matches TRBD1 (6 bases). Germline V gene data show CDR1 as SGHRS and CDR2 as YFSETQ. The CDR3 consists of 15 residues. V gave up 4 bases and J gave up 7 bases, with 17 bases separating them. The CDR3, as DNA: TGCGCCAGCAGCCAAACAGGGTCTTTCCTTGAAAAACTGTTTTTT. Its protein product is CASSQTGSFLEKLFF.

The chain couples TRBV29-1 to TRBJ2-7; 8 bases match TRBD2. CDR1 SQVTM and CDR2 ANQGSEA come from the germline V gene. CDR3 length: 13 residues. The junction had 6 bases not matched to a gene; V was cut back by 5 bases and J by 3 bases. Here the CDR3 DNA reads TGCAGCGTTACCCGAAGCGGGGGCTACGAGCAGTACTTC. Protein product: CSVTRSGGYEQYF.

The chain uses TRBV5-1 and TRBJ2-1, with unresolved D. CDR3 length: 14 amino acids. CDR1 and CDR2 from the germline V gene are SGHRS and YFSETQ. V lost 2 bases, J lost 6 bases, and 12 bases lay in between. The CDR3 loop reads CASSLGSIGNEQFF. CDR3 nucleotide sequence: TGCGCCAGCAGCTTAGGTAGCATCGGCAATGAGCAGTTCTTC.